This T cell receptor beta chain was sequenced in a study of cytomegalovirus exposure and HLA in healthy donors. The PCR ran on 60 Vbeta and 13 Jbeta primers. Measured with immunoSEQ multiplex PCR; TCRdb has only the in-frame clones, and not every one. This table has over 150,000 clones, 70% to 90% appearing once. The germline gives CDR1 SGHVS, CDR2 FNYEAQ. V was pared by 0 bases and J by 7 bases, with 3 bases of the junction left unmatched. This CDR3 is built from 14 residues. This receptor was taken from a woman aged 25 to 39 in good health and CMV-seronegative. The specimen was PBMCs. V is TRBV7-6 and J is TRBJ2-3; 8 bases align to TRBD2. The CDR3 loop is CASSLARGAHTQYF. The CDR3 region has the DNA TGTGCCAGCAGCTTAGCGCGGGGGGCACATACGCAGTATTTT.